A selection of T cell receptor beta chains follows, all from one sample in a study of T-cell memory formation after mild COVID-19. TCRdb redid the calling of the 5' RACE reads with MiXCR, one entry per CDR3 protein. The sample contains approximately 44,000 distinct CDR3 sequences, approximately 6.8% of which appear only once. The sample consisted of PBMCs or a T cell subset sorted from them (not recorded which). These TCRs come from a young man who had mild COVID-19 (a few samples of this study predate the infection). Cell type and time point are not known. The CDR3 runs from the conserved cysteine through the conserved F or W. The order of the fields is J gene, clone size, CDR3 length, V gene, D gene, CDR3 protein, CDR3 DNA. The D gene is left open where the match is weak. Clone size appears in some rows only: once, few, many, or a class for an expanded clone.

TRBJ1-1 | many | 13 | TRBV4-1 | - | CASSQLGGTEAFF | TGCGCCAGCAGCCAACTCGGGGGCACTGAAGCTTTCTTT
TRBJ1-1 | many | 14 | TRBV20-1 | - | CSASGNEGNTEAFF | TGCAGTGCTAGCGGGAATGAGGGGAACACTGAAGCTTTCTTT
TRBJ1-5 | many | 13 | TRBV6-5 | - | CASSYSTSQPQHF | TGTGCCAGCAGTTACTCGACGAGTCAGCCCCAGCATTTT
TRBJ2-1 | once | 13 | TRBV7-9 | - | CASSLPPGYEQFF | TGTGCCAGCAGCTTACCCCCGGGGTACGAGCAGTTCTTC
TRBJ2-5 | few | 13 | TRBV7-3 | TRBD1 | CASSSDRGETQYF | TGTGCCAGCAGCTCGGACAGGGGGGAGACCCAGTACTTC
TRBJ2-3 | few | 16 | TRBV18 | TRBD2 | CASSPPGLASTDTQYF | TGTGCCAGCTCACCACCGGGACTAGCGAGCACAGATACGCAGTATTTT
TRBJ2-3 | - | 12 | TRBV2 | - | CASSEGKDTQYF | TGTGCCAGCAGTGAAGGGAAAGATACGCAGTATTTT
TRBJ2-7 | few | 14 | TRBV6-1 | TRBD1 | CASRSRDRSLEQYF | TGTGCCAGCAGATCCCGGGACAGGTCTTTGGAGCAGTACTTC
TRBJ2-3 | - | 14 | TRBV12-5 | - | CASGSQGITDTQYF | TGTGCTAGTGGTTCACAGGGTATCACAGATACGCAGTATTTT
TRBJ2-3 | - | 16 | TRBV5-6 | TRBD2 | CATKKLAGDATDTQYF | TGTGCCACAAAAAAACTAGCGGGAGATGCAACAGATACGCAGTATTTT
TRBJ1-1 | - | 12 | TRBV3-1 | - | CASSGGSREAFF | TGTGCCAGCTCTGGCGGAAGCCGTGAAGCTTTCTTT
TRBJ2-1 | few | 13 | TRBV12-3/TRBV12-4 | TRBD1 | CASSSQGNHEQFF | TGTGCCAGCAGTTCACAGGGGAACCATGAGCAGTTCTTC
TRBJ2-1 | medium-sized | 14 | TRBV12-3/TRBV12-4 | - | CASSTQGPGNEQFF | TGTGCCAGCAGTACGCAAGGCCCGGGGAATGAGCAGTTCTTC
TRBJ2-1 | - | 16 | TRBV11-3 | TRBD2 | CASSLYGGAEFTEQFF | TGTGCCAGCAGCTTATACGGGGGGGCCGAGTTCACTGAGCAGTTCTTC
TRBJ2-4 | few | 18 | TRBV6-2/TRBV6-3 | TRBD2 | CASRPRGTSGIAKNIQYF | TGTGCCAGCAGACCGCGCGGGACTAGCGGTATAGCCAAAAACATTCAGTACTTC
TRBJ1-6 | few | 14 | TRBV24-1 | - | CATSGGSKGSPLHF | TGTGCCACCAGTGGGGGTTCAAAGGGTTCACCCCTCCACTTT
TRBJ2-1 | - | 15 | TRBV5-5 | TRBD2 | CASSLLTGGYNEQFF | TGTGCCAGCAGCTTGTTAACGGGGGGATACAATGAGCAGTTCTTC
TRBJ2-3 | medium-sized | 15 | TRBV6-5 | TRBD2 | CASSRRGGIPDTQYF | TGTGCCAGCTCAAGGCGGGGGGGGATCCCAGATACGCAGTATTTT
TRBJ2-5 | many | 14 | TRBV18 | - | CASSPGVASETQYF | TGTGCCAGCTCACCAGGGGTGGCTAGCGAGACCCAGTACTTC
TRBJ1-5 | few | 12 | TRBV28 | - | CASRYLDQPQHF | TGTGCCAGCAGATACCTCGATCAGCCCCAGCATTTT
TRBJ2-3 | few | 15 | TRBV3-1 | - | CASSQDTSRTDTQYF | TGTGCCAGCAGCCAAGACACCAGTAGAACAGATACGCAGTATTTT
TRBJ2-1 | many | 12 | TRBV5-8 | - | CASSLLLSGAFF | TGTGCCAGCAGCTTACTTCTATCCGGAGCGTTCTTC
TRBJ1-2 | few | 13 | TRBV6-5 | TRBD1 | CASSYSDRGGYTF | TGTGCCAGCAGTTACTCCGACAGGGGTGGCTACACCTTC
TRBJ1-6 | - | 14 | TRBV20-1 | - | CSARVGPLNSPLHF | TGCAGTGCTAGAGTGGGACCTCTCAATTCACCCCTCCACTTT
TRBJ2-5 | many | 14 | TRBV10-3 | TRBD2 | CAISTGGMRETQYF | TGTGCCATATCTACCGGGGGGATGCGAGAGACCCAGTACTTC
TRBJ2-3 | few | 15 | TRBV24-1 | TRBD1 | CATSAGQGSADTQYF | TGTGCCACCAGTGCGGGACAGGGGAGCGCAGATACGCAGTATTTT
TRBJ2-1 | few | 13 | TRBV7-3 | - | CASSRDTQGEQFF | TGTGCCAGCAGTCGGGACACTCAGGGGGAGCAGTTCTTC
TRBJ2-7 | few | 13 | TRBV29-1 | TRBD1 | CSVETGQGTEQYF | TGCAGCGTTGAAACCGGACAGGGGACCGAGCAGTACTTC
TRBJ1-6 | few | 14 | TRBV4-3 | - | CASSQEAMDSPLHF | TGCGCCAGCAGCCAAGAGGCGATGGATTCACCCCTCCACTTT
TRBJ2-7 | many | 14 | TRBV5-1 | - | CASSLTGPSYEQYF | TGCGCCAGCAGCCTGACAGGTCCTTCCTACGAGCAGTACTTC
TRBJ2-3 | few | 12 | TRBV5-1 | - | CASSLGVDTQYF | TGCGCCAGCAGCTTGGGAGTTGATACGCAGTATTTT
TRBJ2-4 | many | 13 | TRBV5-1 | - | CASSLGVRNIQYF | TGCGCCAGCAGCTTGGGAGTACGTAACATTCAGTACTTC
TRBJ2-3 | few | 15 | TRBV5-6 | TRBD2 | CASSLSGGELGTQYF | TGTGCCAGCAGCTTGAGTGGGGGGGAATTGGGTACGCAGTATTTT
TRBJ1-1 | few | 13 | TRBV5-1 | - | CASRSGPDTEAFF | TGCGCCAGCAGATCAGGGCCTGACACTGAAGCTTTCTTT
TRBJ2-7 | - | 13 | TRBV12-3/TRBV12-4 | - | CASTTLAGTEQYF | TGTGCCAGCACCACCTTGGCGGGTACCGAGCAGTACTTC
TRBJ2-1 | few | 14 | TRBV12-3/TRBV12-4 | - | CASIRGAVWYEQFF | TGTGCCAGCATCCGGGGGGCGGTTTGGTATGAGCAGTTCTTC
TRBJ2-5 | - | 15 | TRBV5-5 | TRBD2 | CASSFSGGAEETQYF | TGTGCCAGCAGCTTCAGCGGGGGGGCCGAGGAGACCCAGTACTTC
TRBJ2-5 | - | 13 | TRBV4-1 | TRBD2 | CASSQRFREAQYF | TGCGCCAGCAGCCAGAGGTTCCGGGAGGCCCAGTACTTC
TRBJ2-5 | few | 18 | TRBV27 | TRBD2 | CASSLFSGLAGSWETQYF | TGTGCCAGCAGTTTATTTTCGGGATTAGCGGGGTCTTGGGAGACCCAGTACTTC
TRBJ2-2 | - | 12 | TRBV29-1 | - | CSGKTPGGELFF | TGCAGCGGCAAAACTCCAGGCGGGGAGCTGTTTTTT
TRBJ2-5 | - | 11 | TRBV19 | - | CASRGGETQYF | TGTGCCAGCAGGGGAGGAGAGACCCAGTACTTC
TRBJ1-2 | - | 13 | TRBV20-1 | - | CSATQLVDYGYTF | TGCAGTGCTACCCAGCTAGTGGACTATGGCTACACCTTC
TRBJ2-7 | - | 12 | TRBV5-1 | - | CASSRDTYEQYF | TGCGCCAGCAGCCGGGACACCTACGAGCAGTACTTC
TRBJ1-1 | - | 14 | TRBV29-1 | TRBD1 | CSVPGQGAYSSAFF | TGCAGCGTTCCGGGACAGGGGGCCTACAGCTCAGCTTTCTTT
TRBJ1-1 | - | 16 | TRBV30 | TRBD1 | CARGGLMDRGRTEAFF | TGTGCCCGAGGTGGTCTGATGGACAGGGGCCGGACTGAAGCTTTCTTT
TRBJ1-1 | - | 14 | TRBV7-2 | - | CASSHYAGGTEAFF | TGTGCCAGCAGCCACTACGCGGGGGGGACTGAAGCTTTCTTT
TRBJ2-7 | few | 13 | TRBV4-2 | TRBD2 | CASGAGDVYEQYF | TGTGCCAGCGGAGCGGGGGATGTCTACGAGCAGTACTTC
TRBJ2-1 | many | 14 | TRBV7-9 | - | CASSPRGSYNEQFF | TGTGCCAGCAGCCCGCGGGGCTCCTACAATGAGCAGTTCTTC
TRBJ1-2 | - | 15 | TRBV5-1 | TRBD1 | CASSARGRNDYGYTF | TGCGCCAGCAGCGCGAGGGGGCGCAATGACTATGGCTACACCTTC
TRBJ2-5 | - | 16 | TRBV5-1 | - | CASSLGFRRNQETQYF | TGCGCCAGCAGCTTGGGGTTTAGGAGGAACCAAGAGACCCAGTACTTC
TRBJ1-1 | - | 15 | TRBV5-1 | - | CASSLVVGKNTEAFF | TGCGCCAGCAGCTTGGTAGTTGGGAAGAACACTGAAGCTTTCTTT
TRBJ2-3 | - | 15 | TRBV7-6 | - | CASTKNRRGTDTQYF | TGTGCCAGCACCAAGAACCGGCGAGGCACAGATACGCAGTATTTT
TRBJ1-2 | - | 13 | TRBV7-9 | - | CASILGGYNGYTF | TGTGCCAGCATCCTCGGAGGGTACAATGGCTACACCTTC
TRBJ2-1 | many | 18 | TRBV21-1 | - | CASSKAGGQLKIIDEQFF | TGTGCCAGCAGCAAGGCGGGGGGACAACTCAAGATCATCGATGAGCAGTTCTTC
TRBJ2-3 | - | 13 | TRBV2 | - | CASARREEDTQYF | TGTGCCAGCGCGCGGAGGGAGGAAGATACGCAGTATTTT
TRBJ2-2 | - | 17 | TRBV4-3 | - | CASSQDIRAANTGELFF | TGCGCCAGCAGCCAAGATATACGGGCAGCGAACACCGGGGAGCTGTTTTTT
TRBJ1-6 | - | 16 | TRBV10-3 | TRBD1 | CATQQGPSSYNSPLHF | TGTGCCACCCAACAGGGGCCCAGCTCCTATAATTCACCCCTCCACTTT